Listed here are 27 T cell receptor beta chains from one sample, sequenced in a study of T cells expressing NK-cell markers (dated by TCRdb to the early 2020s). The receptor library was made with 5' RACE. TCRdb names Illumina HiSeq 2000 as the instrument used. One entry per CDR3 protein sequence results from the TCRdb reprocessing of the reads, with DNA left out. This sample's table contains about 150,000 distinct CDR3 sequences. The ten largest make up roughly 12% of the sample. Sequenced sample: blood T cells: a sorted CD56 or NKG2C T cell subset, CD4+ or CD8+ T cells, or bulk PBMC T cells (not recorded which). These receptors all stem from a man younger than 35 in good health. Donor details come from another sample of the same person, matched by shared clones.

The chain carries TRBV28 and TRBJ2-7; TCRdb gives TRBD1 as the D gene, but with no DNA this cannot be confirmed. The CDR3 is 17 amino acids. Germline CDR1 reads MDHEN; CDR2 reads SYDVKM. The CDR3 loop reads CASSTQGQGASRFEQYF.

The chain carries TRBV12-3 or TRBV12-4 and TRBJ1-1; there is no DNA to check the TCRdb D call of TRBD1. The CDR3 is 16 amino acids. Here the CDR3 reads CASSSPLTGMNTEAFF.

J is TRBJ2-1 and V is TRBV6-5; TCRdb calls TRBD2, which cannot be checked without DNA. This CDR3 contains 15 residues. CDR1 and CDR2 (germline): MNHEY, SVGAGI. CDR3 amino acids: CASSYSGRAGGEQFF.

This CDR3 is CASSPFGTFIEQFF. This chain uses TRBV12-3 or TRBV12-4 with TRBJ2-1; absent DNA, TCRdb's TRBD2 call cannot be checked. The CDR3 spans 14 residues.

The chain is built from TRBV2 and TRBJ1-3. In germline, CDR1 is SNHLY, CDR2 FYNNEI. CDR3 length: 12 residues. CDR3: CASREGGNTIYF. The variable domain in full, with the rest retrieved from reference TRBV2 and TRBJ1-3, is EPEVTQTPSHQVTQMGQEVILRCVPISNHLYFYWYRQILGQKVEFLVSFYNNEISEKSEIFDDQFSVERPDGSNFTLKIRSTKLEDSAMYFCASREGGNTIYFGEGSWLTVV.

V gene TRBV5-1 combines with J gene TRBJ2-7; TCRdb reports TRBD2, a call that lacks DNA to check it against. This CDR3 is 15 amino acids long. Germline V gives CDR1 SGHRS, CDR2 YFSETQ. The CDR3: CASSSAEGRSYEQYF.

The chain uses TRBV20-1 and TRBJ1-1; TCRdb's D call of TRBD1 is untestable without DNA. The CDR3 loop spans 13 amino acids. Germline assignment: CDR1 DFQATT and CDR2 SNEGSKA (reference sequence). CDR3 sequence: CSARGTGRTEAFF.

CDR3 loop: CASSYGGSSYNEQFF. The chain couples TRBV6-5 to TRBJ2-1. The CDR3 runs 15 residues. CDR1 is MNHEY and CDR2 is SVGAGI in the germline V gene.

This chain connects TRBV12-3 or TRBV12-4 to TRBJ2-3; the TCRdb D gene call, TRBD1, has no DNA to confirm it. This CDR3 contains 15 residues. CDR3 protein: CASRRQGFDTDTQYF.

The chain has TRBV27 and TRBJ2-5; the D call of TRBD2 rests on TCRdb alone, since no DNA is present to check it. The CDR3 totals 16 residues. Looked up from germline, CDR1 is MNHEY and CDR2 is SMNVEV (reference sequence). The chain's CDR3 is CASSLSIGGPAETQYF.

This sequence joins TRBV7-7 and TRBJ2-7. Germline-derived CDR1 and CDR2 are SSHAT and FNYEAQ (reference sequence). The CDR3 is made up of 14 amino acids. CDR3 sequence reads: CASSLARLSYEQYF.

The CDR3 here is CATSRDSGRSGQGYTF. V usage is TRBV15 and J usage is TRBJ1-2; TCRdb selects TRBD1, and the lack of DNA leaves this call unchecked. The length of the CDR3 is 16 residues. The germline gives CDR1 LNHNV, CDR2 YYDKDF (reference sequence).

The chain uses TRBV20-1 and TRBJ2-1; the TRBD2 assignment by TCRdb is unverifiable without DNA. The CDR3 is 15 amino acids. The V gene's germline CDR1 is DFQATT and CDR2 SNEGSKA (reference sequence). The CDR3 loop reads CSGRSGGSSYNEQFF.

The genes are TRBV20-1 and TRBJ2-1; TCRdb outputs TRBD2, but without DNA this stays unchecked. The length of the CDR3 is 16 residues. The germline V gene encodes CDR1 DFQATT and CDR2 SNEGSKA (reference sequence). The CDR3 reads CSAVDIAGSSYNEQFF.

V gene TRBV29-1 combines with J gene TRBJ2-7; TCRdb reports TRBD1, a call that lacks DNA to check it against. This CDR3 spans 16 amino acids. The germline V gene has CDR1 SQVTM and CDR2 ANQGSEA. CDR3 in amino acids: CSVEDVEGALSGEQYF.

This sequence joins TRBV4-3 and TRBJ2-7; TCRdb names TRBD2, which stays unverified in the absence of DNA. CDR3 size: 17 residues. Germline CDR1 LGHNA, CDR2 YSLEER. This chain's CDR3 is CASSQDYGTSGTYEQYF.

This sequence joins TRBV12-3 or TRBV12-4 and TRBJ2-1. The CDR3 runs to 12 residues. This CDR3 is CASSSVSVEQFF.

This chain uses TRBV6-1 with TRBJ2-3. CDR1 is MNHNS and CDR2 is SASEGT in the germline V gene. The CDR3 runs 15 residues. This CDR3 is CASSQLTASTDTQYF.

This chain connects TRBV12-3 or TRBV12-4 to TRBJ2-1; TCRdb returns TRBD2, unconfirmable since there is no DNA. The CDR3 contains 14 residues. The CDR3 spells CASFPSPRPDEQFF.

This chain uses TRBV6-2 or TRBV6-3 with TRBJ2-5. The length of the CDR3 is 15 residues. Germline CDR1 MNHEY, CDR2 SVGEGT. CDR3 region: CASSYSSSFSETQYF.

V usage is TRBV27 and J usage is TRBJ2-7; without DNA, the TCRdb call of TRBD2 cannot be checked. Germline CDR1 is MNHEY and CDR2 is SMNVEV (reference sequence). CDR3 length: 14 amino acids. The CDR3 is CASSVIAGVNEQYF.

The chain couples TRBV12-3 or TRBV12-4 to TRBJ2-3; TCRdb returns TRBD1, unconfirmable since there is no DNA. The CDR3 extends over 15 amino acids. The chain's CDR3 is CASSTPGQGIDTQYF.

The chain combines TRBV5-6 with TRBJ2-7; the D call from TCRdb, TRBD1, cannot be confirmed without DNA. Germline V gene lookup returns CDR1 SGHDT and CDR2 YYEEEE. The CDR3 is made up of 14 amino acids. The CDR3 here is CASSSKTGIHEQYF. Variable domain in full (rest from reference TRBV5-6 and TRBJ2-7): DAGVTQSPTHLIKTRGQQVTLRCSPKSGHDTVSWYQQALGQGPQFIFQYYEEEERQRGNFPDRFSGHQFPNYSSELNVNALLLGDSALYLCASSSKTGIHEQYFGPGTRLTVT.

The chain carries TRBV7-9 and TRBJ2-5; TCRdb's D call of TRBD2 is untestable without DNA. The CDR3 contains 16 residues. Germline V lookup: CDR1 SEHNR, CDR2 FQNEAQ (reference sequence). The CDR3 spells CASSATLAEDGETQYF.

The chain has TRBV6-1 and TRBJ2-6. Germline CDR1 reads MNHNS; CDR2 reads SASEGT. CDR3 length: 15 residues. CDR3 region: CASRKQGSGANVLTF.

CDR3 in amino acids: CASIRPDNTQYF. V gene TRBV25-1 combines with J gene TRBJ2-3. This CDR3 region has 12 residues. CDR1 is MGHDK, CDR2 SYGVNS, per germline.

This chain connects TRBV20-1 to TRBJ2-7; TCRdb's D call of TRBD2 is untestable without DNA. The CDR3 has 15 residues. Germline V gene lookup returns CDR1 DFQATT and CDR2 SNEGSKA (reference sequence). Here the CDR3 reads CSAPELAGGAYEQYF.